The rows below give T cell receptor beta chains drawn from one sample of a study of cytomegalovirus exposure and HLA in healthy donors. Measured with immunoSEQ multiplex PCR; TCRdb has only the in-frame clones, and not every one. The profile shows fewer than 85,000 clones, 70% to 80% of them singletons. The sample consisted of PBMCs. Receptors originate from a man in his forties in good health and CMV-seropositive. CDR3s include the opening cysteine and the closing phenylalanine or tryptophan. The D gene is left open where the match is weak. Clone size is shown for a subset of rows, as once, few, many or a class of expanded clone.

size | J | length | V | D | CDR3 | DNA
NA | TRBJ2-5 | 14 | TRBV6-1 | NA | CASSAQGGEETQYF | TGTGCCAGCAGTGCGCAGGGGGGAGAAGAGACCCAGTACTTC
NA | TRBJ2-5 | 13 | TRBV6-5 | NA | CASSYNIRETQYF | TGTGCCAGCAGTTACAATATCCGGGAGACCCAGTACTTC
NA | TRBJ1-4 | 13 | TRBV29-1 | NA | CSVVSTGGEQLFF | TGCAGCGTTGTATCGACGGGTGGTGAACAACTGTTTTTT
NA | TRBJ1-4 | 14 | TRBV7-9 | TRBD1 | CASSVQGAKEKLFF | TGTGCCAGCAGCGTACAGGGGGCGAAGGAAAAACTGTTTTTT
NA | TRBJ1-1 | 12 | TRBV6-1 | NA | CASSRVGIEAFF | TGTGCCAGCTCGAGGGTTGGCATTGAAGCTTTCTTT
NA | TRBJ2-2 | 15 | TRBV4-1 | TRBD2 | CASTSAGSNTGELFF | TGCGCCAGCACTTCAGCGGGATCGAACACCGGGGAGCTGTTTTTT
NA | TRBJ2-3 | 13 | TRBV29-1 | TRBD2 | CSVDASGRDTQYF | TGCAGCGTTGATGCTAGCGGGAGAGATACGCAGTATTTT
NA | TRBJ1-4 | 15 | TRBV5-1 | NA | CASSLEFTEGEKLFF | TGCGCCAGCAGCTTGGAATTTACAGAGGGAGAAAAACTGTTTTTT
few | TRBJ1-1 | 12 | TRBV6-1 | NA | CASSLGQTEAFF | TGTGCCAGCAGCCTCGGACAGACTGAAGCTTTCTTT
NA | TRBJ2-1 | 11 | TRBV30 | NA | CAWSVGGRSFF | TGTGCCTGGAGTGTTGGAGGGCGGTCGTTCTTC
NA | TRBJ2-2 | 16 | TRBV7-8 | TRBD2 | CASSPLAGKNTGELFF | TGTGCCAGCAGTCCCCTAGCGGGAAAGAACACCGGGGAGCTGTTTTTT
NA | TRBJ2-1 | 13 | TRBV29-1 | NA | CSATTDGYNEQFF | TGCAGCGCCACGACAGACGGCTACAATGAGCAGTTCTTC
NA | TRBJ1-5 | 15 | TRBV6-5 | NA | CASSLGLISNQPQHF | TGTGCCAGCAGCCTGGGACTGATTAGCAATCAGCCCCAGCATTTT
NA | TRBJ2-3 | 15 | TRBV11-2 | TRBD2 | CASSNSGGAIDTQYF | TGTGCCAGCAGCAACAGCGGGGGGGCGATAGATACGCAGTATTTT
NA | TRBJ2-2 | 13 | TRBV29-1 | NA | CSVDVGVTGELFF | TGCAGCGTTGATGTAGGGGTTACCGGGGAGCTGTTTTTT
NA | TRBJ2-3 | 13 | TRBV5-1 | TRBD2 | CASSRGGTDTQYF | TGCGCCAGCAGCAGGGGAGGGACAGATACGCAGTATTTT
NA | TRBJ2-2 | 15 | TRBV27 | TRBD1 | CASSRAGGNTGELFF | TGTGCCAGCAGTCGGGCAGGGGGCAACACCGGGGAGCTGTTTTTT
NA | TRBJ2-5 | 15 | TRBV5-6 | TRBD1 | CASSLGDRDGETQYF | TGTGCCAGCAGCTTGGGAGACAGGGACGGAGAGACCCAGTACTTC
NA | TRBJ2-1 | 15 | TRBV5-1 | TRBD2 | CASGETSGTYNEQFF | TGCGCCAGCGGGGAAACTAGCGGTACTTACAATGAGCAGTTCTTC
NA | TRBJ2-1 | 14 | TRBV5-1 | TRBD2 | CASSLVSGGDEQFF | TGCGCCAGCAGCTTGGTTTCGGGAGGGGATGAGCAGTTCTTC
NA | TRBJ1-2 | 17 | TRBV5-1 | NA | CASSLGFGGAAGYGYTF | TGCGCCAGCAGCTTGGGCTTCGGAGGGGCCGCCGGCTATGGCTACACCTTC
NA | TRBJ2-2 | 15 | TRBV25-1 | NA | CASSAHGRVSGELFF | TGTGCCAGCAGTGCCCACGGCCGGGTATCCGGGGAGCTGTTTTTT
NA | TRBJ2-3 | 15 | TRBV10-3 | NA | CAISESGHSTDTQYF | TGTGCCATCAGTGAGTCGGGGCACAGCACAGATACGCAGTATTTT